This T cell receptor (beta chain) was retrieved from a study of tumor-infiltrating lymphocytes in primary liver carcinoma. Across the whole study: Tumors were staged T1-T3 N0M0 and measured 4.2 to 10 cm across.

Constant-region priming of approximately 500 ng total RNA yielded TCR beta cDNA. Nested multiplex PCR, run for three rounds with slightly modified ARM-PCR, yielded TCR beta libraries. Amplification in the first two PCR rounds was performed using TRBV1-TRBV30 forward primers and a C-beta reverse primer for 10 cycles each. TCRdb processed the multiplex PCR reads anew with MiXCR; each CDR3 protein has one entry. Of around 120,000 distinct CDR3 sequences listed, 55% to 70% are singletons. The study co-extracted DNA and RNA from 20-30 mg of unsorted bulk tissue. As for this clonotype: The antigen remains undetermined. Sequence at one end of the junction differs from germline and may be a read error.

Study-wide results and caveats: Lesser overlap characterized tumor-adjacent and tumor-blood pairs relative to tumor region pairs. Tumors and blood were compared for top-250-clone fraction, and tumors had the significantly higher value (p = 0.039).

Germline V gene sequence: CDR1 MNHNS, CDR2 SASEGT. This CDR3 spans 15 amino acids. J is TRBJ2-7 and V is TRBV6-1; a possible D gene is TRBD2 (7 bases). This clonotype originated in a woman in her fifties or sixties with primary liver carcinoma and hepatitis B virus infection. The sequenced material came from tumor-adjacent normal liver tissue. CDR3: CASGEVGGAAYEQYF. CDR3 nucleotides: TGTGCCAGCGGTGAAGTTGGGGGGGCGGCCTACGAGCAATACTTC.